One and the same sample provided the 26 T cell receptor beta chains below, sequenced in a study of CD8+ T cells in alopecia areata. Extraction and reverse transcription of RNA yielded cDNA as the sequencing template. Only in-frame clones appear in the TCRdb table, and some are missing; sequencing was by immunoSEQ multiplex PCR. The table records 100,000 to 150,000 clones, 50% to 60% of them present only once. Material: CD4+ T cells sorted from blood, obtained at week 0. These receptors originate from a human donor with alopecia areata.

In nucleotides, the CDR3 is TGTGCCAGCAGCTTAGCAGGGTCGGTTAGGGGGGCCCAGCATTTT. It specifies CASSLAGSVRGAQHF. The chain recombines TRBV7-8 with TRBJ1-5, with a weak D call TRBD1 (6 bases). Germline V lookup: CDR1 SGHVS, CDR2 FQNEAQ. The CDR3 sequence is 15 residues long. V was shortened by 0 bases and J by 11 bases, with 17 bases between the two germline ends.

This clone was seen only a few times. This chain joins TRBV7-2 and TRBJ2-7; D possibly corresponds to TRBD2 (5 bases). From germline, CDR1 is SGHTA and CDR2 FQGNSA. This CDR3 is built from 11 residues. Trimming cost V 8 bases and J 3 bases, with 8 bases left between them. CDR3 sequence reads: CASEAGYEQYF. The CDR3 nucleotides are TGTGCCAGCGAGGCGGGCTACGAGCAGTACTTC.

To note about this clone: The junction and the germline gene differ at one end; a read error may be behind it. The same CDR3 also results from other DNA sequences found in this sample. The chain couples TRBV2 to TRBJ2-1; 9 positions agree with TRBD2. This CDR3 has 13 amino acids. The germline V gene has CDR1 SNHLY and CDR2 FYNNEI. The CDR3, as DNA: TGTGCCAGCAGTGAAGCTAGCGGGGGTGAGCAATTCTTC. Protein sequence: CASSEASGGEQFF.

This clone has just a few counts. J is TRBJ2-5 and V is TRBV27, with a possible D match to TRBD2 (6 bases). V gave up 8 bases and J gave up 5 bases, with 21 bases separating them. The CDR3 sequence is 15 residues long. In germline, CDR1 is MNHEY, CDR2 SMNVEV (reference sequence). CDR3 in DNA: TGTGCCAGCCGCCGAGGAGTGGGAGGCGTCGAGACCCAGTACTTC. This gives the protein CASRRGVGGVETQYF.

A few counts support this clone. CDR3 coding DNA: TGTGCCAGCAGCCAGGGGTCCGGGGAGCTGTTTTTT. Its translation is CASSQGSGELFF. The genes are TRBV7-2 and TRBJ2-2; the D gene is possibly TRBD1 (6 bases). Trimming cost V 5 bases and J 6 bases, with 7 bases left between them. From germline, CDR1 is SGHTA and CDR2 FQGNSA. The CDR3 is 12 amino acids.

A single count supports this clone. Germline is not matched at one junction end, which may reflect a read error. J is TRBJ2-5 and V is TRBV19; 9 positions agree with TRBD2. This CDR3 is built from 14 residues. Germline lookup yields CDR1 LNHDA and CDR2 SQIVND (reference sequence). CDR3 residues: CASSASGRQDTQYF. The CDR3 coding sequence is TGTGCCAGTAGTGCAAGCGGGAGGCAAGATACCCAGTACTTC.

The chain has TRBV9 and TRBJ1-5, with D perhaps matching TRBD1 (5 bases). Germline V CDR1 and CDR2: SGDLS, YYNGEE. Trimming removed 0 bases from V and 6 bases from J, with 13 bases in between. This CDR3 comprises 15 residues. The CDR3 DNA follows: TGTGCCAGCAGCGTAGGTGGGGGGACGTCTCAGCCCCAGCATTTT. Translation gives CASSVGGGTSQPQHF.

The chain couples TRBV7-7 to TRBJ2-1, with D possibly matching TRBD1 (6 bases). Germline V lookup: CDR1 SSHAT, CDR2 FNYEAQ (reference sequence). The ends were cut back, 2 bases at V and 6 bases at J, with 14 bases in the middle. The CDR3 has 15 amino acids. Written as DNA, the CDR3 is TGTGCCAGCAGCTTAAGGCAGGGGACCGGCAATGAGCAGTTCTTC. Translated, it gives CASSLRQGTGNEQFF.

This clone was seen only a few times. The rearrangement uses TRBV19 and TRBJ2-2; TRBD1 matches 10 bases. Germline CDR1 and CDR2: LNHDA and SQIVND (reference sequence). The length of the CDR3 is 15 residues. V lost 7 bases and J lost 5; bases outside the gene matches: 7. This CDR3 is CASTVTGGGTGELFF. The DNA of the CDR3 is TGTGCCAGTACCGTGACAGGGGGCGGAACCGGGGAGCTGTTTTTT.

The chain is built from TRBV7-9 and TRBJ2-1; no reliable D call. Trimming removed 5 bases at V and 0 bases at J, with 11 bases between. CDR1 SEHNR and CDR2 FQNEAQ come from the germline V gene (reference sequence). The CDR3 runs to 15 residues. This CDR3 is CASSPRSGSYNEQFF. Here the CDR3 DNA reads TGTGCCAGCAGCCCGCGTAGTGGCTCCTACAATGAGCAGTTCTTC.

The genes are TRBV5-1 and TRBJ1-1, with D hard to call. Trimming took 3 bases from V and 1 from J, leaving 10 bases between them. Germline CDR1 is SGHRS and CDR2 is YFSETQ. This CDR3 is built from 14 residues. CDR3 residues: CASSSRTGNTEAFF. The CDR3 DNA follows: TGCGCCAGCAGCTCTAGAACGGGGAACACTGAAGCTTTCTTT.

This clone has only a few counts. V and J are TRBV5-4 and TRBJ1-1, with 10 positions matching TRBD1. This CDR3 has 15 amino acids. In germline, CDR1 is SGHNT, CDR2 YYREEE (reference sequence). With V trimmed by 4 bases and J by 4 bases, 7 bases remained unmatched. CDR3 nucleotides: TGTGCCAGCAGCCCCGGGACAGGGGACGGCACTGAAGCTTTCTTT. Translating it yields CASSPGTGDGTEAFF.

The table lists this clone with a few counts. The rearrangement joins TRBV7-2 to TRBJ2-3; no clear D. The CDR3 sequence is 12 residues long. Trimming left V 6 bases short and J 2 bases short, with 6 bases between. CDR1 is SGHTA and CDR2 is FQGNSA in the germline V gene. CDR3: CASRRNTDTQYF. Written as DNA, the CDR3 is TGTGCCAGCAGACGTAACACAGATACGCAGTATTTT.

The J gene is TRBJ2-5, the V gene TRBV7-2; D gene uncertain. V shed 1 base and J shed 7 bases, with 19 bases lying between them. Germline V lookup: CDR1 SGHTA, CDR2 FQGNSA. The CDR3 spans 16 residues. This CDR3 reads CASSLEGGSAWGTQYF. In DNA form, the CDR3 reads TGTGCCAGCAGCTTAGAGGGCGGATCGGCCTGGGGGACCCAGTACTTC.

This clone showed up just a few times. The chain uses TRBV7-2 and TRBJ2-5; no firm D call. Trimming took off 4 bases at V and 5 bases at J, with 14 bases between the two ends. Germline V lookup: CDR1 SGHTA, CDR2 FQGNSA. The CDR3 sequence is 14 residues long. The CDR3 DNA is TGTGCCAGCAGCTCAACAGTCACCTCGGAGACCCAGTACTTC. It encodes CASSSTVTSETQYF.

The chain recombines TRBV7-2 with TRBJ2-5, with 9 bases aligning to TRBD2. Germline CDR1 and CDR2: SGHTA and FQGNSA. The junction had 14 bases not matched to a gene; V was cut back by 1 base and J by 5 bases. The CDR3 totals 18 residues. Here the CDR3 reads CASSLVFGGGAGIETQYF. In DNA form, the CDR3 reads TGTGCCAGCAGCTTAGTATTTGGCGGGGGGGCCGGGATTGAGACCCAGTACTTC.

CDR3: CATSRVTASSTDTQYF. As DNA, the CDR3 is TGTGCCACCAGCAGGGTGACGGCCTCAAGCACAGATACGCAGTATTTT. The rearrangement joins TRBV15 to TRBJ2-3, with no clear D. Germline CDR1 LNHNV, CDR2 YYDKDF (reference sequence). The CDR3 is 16 amino acids. Trimming stripped 3 bases from V and 0 bases from J, with 13 bases between.

This clone was detected a few times. The rearrangement uses TRBV10-3 and TRBJ1-2; D unresolved. The CDR3 contains 13 residues. V shed 6 bases and J shed 0 bases, with 8 bases lying between them. Germline CDR1 reads ENHRY; CDR2 reads SYGVKD. The CDR3 spells CAISPSTNYGYTF. DNA for the CDR3: TGTGCCATCAGCCCTAGTACTAACTATGGCTACACCTTC.

The chain combines TRBV19 with TRBJ2-7; maybe TRBD1 (9 bases). V dropped 4 bases and J dropped 2 bases, with 18 bases sitting between them. The CDR3 runs 16 residues. CDR1 is LNHDA and CDR2 is SQIVND in the germline V gene (reference sequence). CDR3 amino acids: CASSTAGGQGPYEQYF. For the CDR3, the DNA is TGTGCCAGTAGTACGGCGGGGGGACAGGGCCCCTACGAGCAGTACTTC.

In nucleotides, the CDR3 is TGTGCCAGCAGCTTGGCTAGCGGGAGGGCCGGTGAGACCCAGTACTTC. Protein: CASSLASGRAGETQYF. The chain links TRBV5-4 to TRBJ2-5, with 12 bases aligning to TRBD2. In germline, CDR1 is SGHNT, CDR2 YYREEE (reference sequence). The CDR3 extends over 16 amino acids. With 0 bases clipped from V and 5 bases from J, the junction kept 5 bases outside the gene matches.

A few counts support this clone. The chain joins TRBV2 to TRBJ2-4; D assignment may be TRBD1 or TRBD2 (6 bases each). The CDR3 covers 13 residues. Germline V CDR1 and CDR2: SNHLY, FYNNEI. V was shortened by 6 bases and J by 7 bases, with 13 bases between the two germline ends. DNA of the CDR3: TGTGCCAGCAGCCTAGGGGGGCGGAACATTCAGTACTTC. Translation: CASSLGGRNIQYF.

The CDR3 DNA is TGCGCCAGCAGCCAAGCCGCTAGCAGGGAGACCCAGTACTTC. This encodes CASSQAASRETQYF. V is TRBV4-1 and J is TRBJ2-5; maybe TRBD2 (5 bases). Deletions cut 1 base from V and 5 bases from J, with 11 bases between. Germline V gene data show CDR1 as MGHRA and CDR2 as YSYEKL. This CDR3 has 14 amino acids.

The chain links TRBV4-3 to TRBJ2-4, with 9 bases fitting TRBD1. CDR1 is LGHNA, CDR2 YSLEER, per germline. The CDR3 is 18 amino acids. Unmatched junction bases numbered 6, after V lost 0 bases and J lost 0 bases. CDR3 sequence: CASSQDQGQGLAKNIQYF. In nucleotides, the CDR3 is TGCGCCAGCAGCCAAGATCAAGGACAGGGGTTAGCCAAAAACATTCAGTACTTC.

The V gene is TRBV9, the J gene TRBJ1-5; 8 nucleotides match TRBD1. This CDR3 is 15 amino acids long. Looked up from germline, CDR1 is SGDLS and CDR2 is YYNGEE. Trimming removed 0 bases from V and 5 bases from J; junction bases left unmatched: 4. The chain's CDR3 is CASSVGTGIDQPQHF. CDR3 DNA: TGTGCCAGCAGCGTAGGGACAGGGATCGATCAGCCCCAGCATTTT.

The chain employs TRBV7-2 and TRBJ2-1, with TRBD1 identical over 8 bases. After removal of 1 base from V and 8 bases from J, the junction contained 7 bases not matched to a gene. CDR3 length equals 15 residues. The germline CDR1 and CDR2 sequences are SGHTA and FQGNSA. CDR3 bases: TGTGCCAGCAGCTTAGGCCGGGACAGGCCCCATGAGCAGTTCTTC. This encodes CASSLGRDRPHEQFF.

The chain combines TRBV5-1 with TRBJ2-1; D unresolved. The CDR3 is made up of 11 amino acids. The germline V and J ends were trimmed by 4 bases and 4 bases, with 3 bases remaining between them. The V gene's germline CDR1 is SGHRS and CDR2 YFSETQ. CDR3 in DNA: TGCGCCAGCAGCCTTTACAATGAGCAGTTCTTC. The encoded protein is CASSLYNEQFF. Full variable domain (rest looked up from reference TRBV5-1 and TRBJ2-1): KAGVTQTPRYLIKTRGQQVTLSCSPISGHRSVSWYQQTPGQGLQFLFEYFSETQRNKGNFPGRFSGRQFSNSRSEMNVSTLELGDSALYLCASSLYNEQFFGPGTRLTVL.